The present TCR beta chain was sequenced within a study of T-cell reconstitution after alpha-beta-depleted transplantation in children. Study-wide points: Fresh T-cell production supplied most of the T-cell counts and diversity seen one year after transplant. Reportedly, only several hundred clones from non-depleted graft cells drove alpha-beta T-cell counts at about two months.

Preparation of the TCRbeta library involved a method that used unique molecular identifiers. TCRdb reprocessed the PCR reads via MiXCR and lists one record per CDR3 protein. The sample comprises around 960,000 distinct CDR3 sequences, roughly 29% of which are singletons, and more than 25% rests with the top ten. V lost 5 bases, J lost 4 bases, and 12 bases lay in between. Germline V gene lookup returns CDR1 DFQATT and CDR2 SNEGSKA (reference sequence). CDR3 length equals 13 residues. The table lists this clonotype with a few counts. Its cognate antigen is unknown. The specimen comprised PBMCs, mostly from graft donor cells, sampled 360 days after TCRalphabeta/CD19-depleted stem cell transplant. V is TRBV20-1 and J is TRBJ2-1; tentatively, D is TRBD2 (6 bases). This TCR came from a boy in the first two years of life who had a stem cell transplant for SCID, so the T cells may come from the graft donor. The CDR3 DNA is TGCAGTGCTGGAGGGAGTCGGTACAATGAGCAGTTCTTC. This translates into CSAGGSRYNEQFF.